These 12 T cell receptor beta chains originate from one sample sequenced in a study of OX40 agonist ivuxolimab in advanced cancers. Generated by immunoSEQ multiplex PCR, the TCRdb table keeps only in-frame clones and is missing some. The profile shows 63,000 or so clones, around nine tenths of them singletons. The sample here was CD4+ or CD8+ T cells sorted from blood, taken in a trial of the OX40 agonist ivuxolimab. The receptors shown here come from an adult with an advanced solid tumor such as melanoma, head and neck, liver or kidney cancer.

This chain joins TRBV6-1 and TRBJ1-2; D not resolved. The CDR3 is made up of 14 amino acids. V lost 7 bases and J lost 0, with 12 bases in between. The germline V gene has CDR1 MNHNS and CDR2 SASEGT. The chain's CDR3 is CASNTRAANYGYTF. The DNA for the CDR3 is TGTGCCAGCAATACGCGGGCAGCTAACTATGGCTACACCTTC.

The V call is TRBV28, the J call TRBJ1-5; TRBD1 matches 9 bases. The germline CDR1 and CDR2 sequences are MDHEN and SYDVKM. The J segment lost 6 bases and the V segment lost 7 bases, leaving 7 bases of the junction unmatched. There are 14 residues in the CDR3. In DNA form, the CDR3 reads TGTGCCAGCACTGGACAGGGGATTGTTCAGCCCCAGCATTTT. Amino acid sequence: CASTGQGIVQPQHF.

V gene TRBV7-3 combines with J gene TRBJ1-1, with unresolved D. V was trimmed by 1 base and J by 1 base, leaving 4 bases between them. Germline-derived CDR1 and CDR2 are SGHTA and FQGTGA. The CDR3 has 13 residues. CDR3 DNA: TGTGCCAGCAGCTTAAGTTGGAACACTGAAGCTTTCTTT. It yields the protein CASSLSWNTEAFF.

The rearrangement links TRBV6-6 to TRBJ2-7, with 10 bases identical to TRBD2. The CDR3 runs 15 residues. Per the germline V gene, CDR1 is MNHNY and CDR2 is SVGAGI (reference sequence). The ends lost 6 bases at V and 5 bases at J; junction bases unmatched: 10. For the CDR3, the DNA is TGTGCCAGCAGGGACGGACTAGCGGCCAGGGACGAGCAGTACTTC. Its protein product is CASRDGLAARDEQYF.

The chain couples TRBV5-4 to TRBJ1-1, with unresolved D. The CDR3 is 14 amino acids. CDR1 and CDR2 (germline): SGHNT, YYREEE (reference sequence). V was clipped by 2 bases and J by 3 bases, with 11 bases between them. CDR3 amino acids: CASSFPPWDTEAFF. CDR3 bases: TGTGCCAGCAGCTTCCCCCCCTGGGACACTGAAGCTTTCTTT.

CDR3 amino acids: CASSPFLAGGQETQYF. In DNA, the CDR3 is TGTGCCAGCTCACCGTTCCTAGCGGGGGGACAAGAGACCCAGTACTTC. This rearrangement joins TRBV18 to TRBJ2-5, with TRBD2 identical over 11 bases. This CDR3 contains 16 residues. Germline CDR1 reads KGHSH; CDR2 reads LQKENI. Unmatched junction bases numbered 5, after V lost 3 bases and J lost 2 bases.

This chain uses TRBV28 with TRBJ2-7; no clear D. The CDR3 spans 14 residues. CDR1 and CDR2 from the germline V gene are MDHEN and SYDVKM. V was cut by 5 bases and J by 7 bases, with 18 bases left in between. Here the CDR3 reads CASSQVDKLGEQYF. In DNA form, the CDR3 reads TGTGCCAGCAGTCAGGTAGATAAGCTGGGGGAGCAGTACTTC.

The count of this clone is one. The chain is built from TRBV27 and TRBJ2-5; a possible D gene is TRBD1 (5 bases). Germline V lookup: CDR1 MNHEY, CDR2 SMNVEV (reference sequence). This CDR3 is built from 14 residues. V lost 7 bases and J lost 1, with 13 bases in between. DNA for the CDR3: TGTGCCAGCAAGGTTCCAGGGTTCCAAGAGACCCAGTACTTC. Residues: CASKVPGFQETQYF.

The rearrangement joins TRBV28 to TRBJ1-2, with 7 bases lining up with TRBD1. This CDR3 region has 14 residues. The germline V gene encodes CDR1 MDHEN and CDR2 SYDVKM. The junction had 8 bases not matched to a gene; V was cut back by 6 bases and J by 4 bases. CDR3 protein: CASRPSGTVYGYTF. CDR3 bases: TGTGCCAGCAGACCCAGCGGGACAGTCTATGGCTACACCTTC.

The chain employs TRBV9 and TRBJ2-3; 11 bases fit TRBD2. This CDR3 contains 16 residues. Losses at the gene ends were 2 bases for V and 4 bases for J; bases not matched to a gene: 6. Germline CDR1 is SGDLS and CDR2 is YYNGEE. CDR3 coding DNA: TGTGCCAGCAGCGTGCGTAGCGGGGGGGCCGCAGATACGCAGTATTTT. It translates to CASSVRSGGAADTQYF.

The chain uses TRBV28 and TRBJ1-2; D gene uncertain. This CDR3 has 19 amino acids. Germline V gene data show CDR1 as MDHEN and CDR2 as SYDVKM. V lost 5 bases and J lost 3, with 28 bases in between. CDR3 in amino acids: CASSGVSRLGRAEHYGYTF. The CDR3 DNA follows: TGTGCCAGCAGTGGAGTCTCCCGACTGGGTAGGGCTGAGCACTATGGCTACACCTTC.

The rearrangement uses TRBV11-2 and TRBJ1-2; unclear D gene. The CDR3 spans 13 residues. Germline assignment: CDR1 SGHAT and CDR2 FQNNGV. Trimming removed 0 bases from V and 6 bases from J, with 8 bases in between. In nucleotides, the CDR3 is TGTGCCAGCAGCTTAGACCGGTGGGATGGCTACACCTTC. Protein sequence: CASSLDRWDGYTF.